A single sample gave rise to the 15 T cell receptor beta chains below, sequenced in a study of blood T cell repertoires in COVID-19. Method: immunoSEQ multiplex PCR; TCRdb's copy keeps in-frame clones and lacks some. Here the sample spans approximately 78,000 clones, 91% being singletons. The sample consisted of peripheral blood. These receptors came from a man aged 45-60 years with COVID-19, enrolled during active disease.

V usage is TRBV9 and J usage is TRBJ2-5, with a tentative D call TRBD2 (5 bases). This CDR3 comprises 14 residues. CDR1 and CDR2 (germline): SGDLS, YYNGEE. Trimming took off 0 bases at V and 4 bases at J, with 10 bases between the two ends. Here the CDR3 DNA reads TGTGCCAGCAGCGTAGGACTAAGTTCAGAGACCCAGTACTTC. Amino acid sequence: CASSVGLSSETQYF.

In its sample, this clone was seen once. In DNA form, the CDR3 reads TGCAGCGTGCGACAGGGGAGGCATGAGCAGTTCTTC. Its protein product is CSVRQGRHEQFF. This rearrangement joins TRBV29-1 to TRBJ2-1; TRBD1 matches 8 bases. After removal of 6 bases from V and 8 bases from J, the junction contained 6 bases not matched to a gene. This CDR3 contains 12 residues. Per the germline V gene, CDR1 is SQVTM and CDR2 is ANQGSEA.

The rearrangement uses TRBV11-3 and TRBJ2-3; 12 positions match TRBD2. Trimming removed 1 base from V and 3 bases from J; junction bases left unmatched: 2. This CDR3 is built from 16 residues. Per germline, CDR1 SGHNT and CDR2 YENEEA. The CDR3 DNA reads TGTGCCAGCAGCTTAGGACTAGCGGGAGAGACAGATACGCAGTATTTT. It encodes CASSLGLAGETDTQYF.

The CDR3 nucleotides are TGTGCCAGCGGCTCTCAGGTAAACACTGAAGCTTTCTTT. Translation gives CASGSQVNTEAFF. The V and J genes are TRBV6-6 and TRBJ1-1; D gene ambiguous. CDR1 and CDR2 from the germline V gene are MNHNY and SVGAGI (reference sequence). Trimming stripped 8 bases from V and 2 bases from J, with 12 bases between. This CDR3 spans 13 amino acids.

This chain connects TRBV7-7 to TRBJ2-1; TRBD2 aligns across 12 bases. The CDR3 contains 14 residues. CDR1 is SSHAT, CDR2 FNYEAQ, per germline (reference sequence). J lost 7 bases, V lost 2 bases, and 0 bases had no gene match. The chain's CDR3 is CASSLLAGGNEQFF. In nucleotides, the CDR3 is TGTGCCAGCAGCTTACTAGCGGGAGGGAATGAGCAGTTCTTC.

The chain links TRBV9 to TRBJ1-4, with 8 nucleotides matching TRBD1. Losses at the gene ends were 3 bases for V and 7 bases for J; bases not matched to a gene: 8. This CDR3 has 15 amino acids. CDR1 SGDLS and CDR2 YYNGEE come from the germline V gene. CDR3 region: CASSASGGEGEKLFF. DNA for the CDR3: TGTGCCAGCAGCGCGTCAGGGGGCGAAGGTGAAAAACTGTTTTTT. Drawing the rest from reference TRBV9 and TRBJ1-4, the complete variable domain is DSGVTQTPKHLITATGQRVTLRCSPRSGDLSVYWYQQSLDQGLQFLIQYYNGEERAKGNILERFSAQQFPDLHSELNLSSLELGDSALYFCASSASGGEGEKLFFGSGTQLSVL.

The genes are TRBV7-2 and TRBJ2-5; D not certain. The ends were cut back, 5 bases at V and 5 bases at J, with 15 bases in the middle. The CDR3 sequence is 14 residues long. From germline, CDR1 is SGHTA and CDR2 FQGNSA. CDR3 DNA: TGTGCCAGCAGCCCCTCGATCCGGTGGGAGACCCAGTACTTC. It is translated as CASSPSIRWETQYF. The whole variable domain, remainder taken from reference TRBV7-2 and TRBJ2-5, is GAGVSQSPSNKVTEKGKDVELRCDPISGHTALYWYRQSLGQGLEFLIYFQGNSAPDKSGLPSDRFSAERTGGSVSTLTIQRTQQEDSAVYLCASSPSIRWETQYFGPGTRLLVL.

The chain is built from TRBV3-1 (or the pseudogene TRBV3-2) and TRBJ1-2, with 7 positions matching TRBD1. J lost 4 bases, V lost 1 base, and 3 bases had no gene match. The CDR3 totals 14 residues. Germline-derived CDR1 and CDR2 are LGHDT and YNNKEL (reference sequence). The CDR3 here is CASSQGDRVYGYTF. The CDR3 DNA reads TGTGCCAGCAGCCAAGGGGACAGAGTCTATGGCTACACCTTC.

The gene calls are TRBV4-3 and TRBJ1-3; TRBD1 is a possible D gene (5 bases). The V and J ends lost 0 bases and 4 bases respectively, with 19 bases between them. The CDR3 totals 18 residues. Germline lookup yields CDR1 LGHNA and CDR2 YSLEER. The CDR3 reads CASSQDLAGGAGGNTIYF. CDR3 DNA: TGCGCCAGCAGCCAAGATCTAGCCGGGGGAGCGGGCGGAAACACCATATATTTT.

This clone was observed a few times. The chain has TRBV9 and TRBJ2-2, with TRBD1 identical over 7 bases. Germline CDR1 and CDR2: SGDLS and YYNGEE. The CDR3 contains 15 residues. Germline trimming cut 8 bases from V and 4 bases from J; bases unmatched to any gene: 11. The CDR3 nucleotides read TGTGCCAGTGAACCGACAGGGACCCTCACCGGGGAGCTGTTTTTT. Its protein product is CASEPTGTLTGELFF.

V gene TRBV7-3 combines with J gene TRBJ1-1, with D unresolved. Trimming removed 2 bases at V and 1 base at J, with 11 bases between. There are 15 residues in the CDR3. Germline V gene lookup returns CDR1 SGHTA and CDR2 FQGTGA. The CDR3 region has the DNA TGTGCCAGCAGCTTAGGGCCGGGAGAGAACACTGAAGCTTTCTTT. This translates into CASSLGPGENTEAFF.

V and J are TRBV9 and TRBJ2-3; D is uncertain. Germline V gene data show CDR1 as SGDLS and CDR2 as YYNGEE. Trimming shortened V by 0 bases and J by 0 bases, and 5 bases separated the two germline ends. This CDR3 comprises 14 residues. This chain's CDR3 is CASSVGSSTDTQYF. For the CDR3, the DNA is TGTGCCAGCAGCGTAGGTTCGAGCACAGATACGCAGTATTTT.

This chain joins TRBV27 and TRBJ2-3; 9 nucleotides match TRBD2. CDR3 length: 15 amino acids. Germline lookup yields CDR1 MNHEY and CDR2 SMNVEV (reference sequence). With V trimmed by 7 bases and J by 5 bases, 10 bases remained unmatched. The CDR3 reads CASTPSGGGGDTQYF. CDR3 DNA: TGTGCCAGCACCCCCTCGGGCGGGGGGGGAGATACGCAGTATTTT.

The chain is built from TRBV4-2 and TRBJ1-5, with TRBD1 identical over 7 bases. From germline, CDR1 is LGHNA and CDR2 YNFKEQ. The CDR3 contains 16 residues. The junction had 13 bases not matched to a gene; V was cut back by 4 bases and J by 7 bases. CDR3 in DNA: TGTGCCAGCAGCCCCGTCCCGGGACAGTCTGGGCAGCCCCAGCATTTT. Protein sequence: CASSPVPGQSGQPQHF.

V is TRBV9 and J is TRBJ2-2; no firm D call. The V gene's germline CDR1 is SGDLS and CDR2 YYNGEE. Deletions cut 0 bases from V and 1 base from J, with 10 bases between. The CDR3 consists of 16 residues. In DNA, the CDR3 is TGTGCCAGCAGCGTAGAGGTGACGGGGAACACCGGGGAGCTGTTTTTT. Encoded protein: CASSVEVTGNTGELFF.